This T cell receptor beta chain was captured by sequencing in a study of technical replicates of blood from several donors (dated by TCRdb to the late 2010s). With respect to this clone: Which antigen it targets is not known. No base qualities exist here, and no much larger clone lies one base off it.

Based on the germline V gene, the CDR1 and CDR2 sequences are SGHAT and FQNNGV. V and J are truncated by 1 base and 8 bases respectively, leaving an intervening sequence of 8 bases. The CDR3 covers 12 residues, taking in both the cysteine and the phenylalanine. Only the CDR3 portion is preserved as DNA: 36 bases, with reading frame beginning at the first base. Library method: the immunoSEQ multiplex PCR assay. TCRdb limited this immuneACCESS table to in-frame rearrangements with V and J called. A share of clones is missing; checked studies link under half to unresolved V genes, and the rest is unexplained. For this sample there are 83,000 or so clones; over 85% appear just once. The ten largest clones capture about 0.26% of the sample.

The sequenced material came from T cells isolated from PBMCs. The clonotype was recovered from a human donor in good health. Rearrangement joined TRBV11-2 to TRBJ1-2; tentative D gene TRBD1, with 5 bases matching. This receptor has the CDR3 CASSLGTQGYTF. The nucleotide sequence is given as TGTGCCAGCAGCTTAGGGACACAAGGCTACACCTTC.